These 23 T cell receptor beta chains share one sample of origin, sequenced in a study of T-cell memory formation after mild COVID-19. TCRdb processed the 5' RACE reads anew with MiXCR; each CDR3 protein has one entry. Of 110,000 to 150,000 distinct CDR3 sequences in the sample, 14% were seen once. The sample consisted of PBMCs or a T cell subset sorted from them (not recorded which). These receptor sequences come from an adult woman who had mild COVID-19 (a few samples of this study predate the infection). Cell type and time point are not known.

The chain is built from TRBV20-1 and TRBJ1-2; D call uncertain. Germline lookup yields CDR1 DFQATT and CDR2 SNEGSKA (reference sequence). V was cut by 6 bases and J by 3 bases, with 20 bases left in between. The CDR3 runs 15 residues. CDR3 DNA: TGCAGTGCACACTCCCTGGCGGGTTTGGACTATGGCTACACCTTC. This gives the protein CSAHSLAGLDYGYTF.

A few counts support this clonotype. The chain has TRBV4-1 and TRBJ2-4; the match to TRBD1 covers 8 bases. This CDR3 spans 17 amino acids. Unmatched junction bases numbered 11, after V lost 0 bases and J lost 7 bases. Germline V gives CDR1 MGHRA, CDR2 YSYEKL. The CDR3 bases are TGCGCCAGCAGCCAAGATAGAAGCAGGGGGCTGCGGAACATTCAGTACTTC. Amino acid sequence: CASSQDRSRGLRNIQYF.

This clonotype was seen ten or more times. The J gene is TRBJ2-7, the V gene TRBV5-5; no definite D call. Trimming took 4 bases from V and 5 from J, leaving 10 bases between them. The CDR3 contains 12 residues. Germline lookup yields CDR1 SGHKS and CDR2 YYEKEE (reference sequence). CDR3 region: CASSLDLDEQYF. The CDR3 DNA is TGTGCCAGCAGCCTAGATCTCGACGAGCAGTACTTC.

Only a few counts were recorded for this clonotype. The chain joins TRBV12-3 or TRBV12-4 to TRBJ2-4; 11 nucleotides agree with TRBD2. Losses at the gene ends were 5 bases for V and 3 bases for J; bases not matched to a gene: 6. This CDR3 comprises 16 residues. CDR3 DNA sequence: TGTGCCAGCAGTGGTAGCGGGGGGGAGGGCAAAAACATTCAGTACTTC. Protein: CASSGSGGEGKNIQYF.

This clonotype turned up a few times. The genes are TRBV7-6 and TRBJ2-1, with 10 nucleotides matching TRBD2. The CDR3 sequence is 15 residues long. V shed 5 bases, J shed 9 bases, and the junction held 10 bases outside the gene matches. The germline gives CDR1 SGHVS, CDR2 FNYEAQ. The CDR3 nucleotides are TGTGCCAGCAGCGCAGCGGGGGGGGTTACAAGTGAGCAGTTCTTC. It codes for CASSAAGGVTSEQFF.

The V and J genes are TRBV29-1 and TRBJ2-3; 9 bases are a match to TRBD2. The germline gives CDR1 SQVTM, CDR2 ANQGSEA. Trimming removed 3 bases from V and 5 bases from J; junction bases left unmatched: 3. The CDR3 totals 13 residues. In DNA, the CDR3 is TGCAGCGTTGATGATAGCGGGGGAGATACGCAGTATTTT. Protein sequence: CSVDDSGGDTQYF.

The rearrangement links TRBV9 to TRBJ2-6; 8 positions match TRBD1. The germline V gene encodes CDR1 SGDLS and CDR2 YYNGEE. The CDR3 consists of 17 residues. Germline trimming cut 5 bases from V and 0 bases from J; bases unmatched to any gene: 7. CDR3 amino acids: CASSMRQGFSGANVLTF. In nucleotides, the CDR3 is TGTGCCAGCAGTATGAGACAGGGGTTCTCTGGGGCCAACGTCCTGACTTTC.

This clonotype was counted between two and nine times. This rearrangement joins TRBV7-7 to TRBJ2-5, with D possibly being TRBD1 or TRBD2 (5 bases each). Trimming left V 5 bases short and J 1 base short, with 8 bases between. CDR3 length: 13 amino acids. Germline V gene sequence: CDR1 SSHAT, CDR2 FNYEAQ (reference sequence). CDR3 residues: CASSPGTQETQYF. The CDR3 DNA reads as TGTGCCAGCAGCCCCGGGACCCAAGAGACCCAGTACTTC.

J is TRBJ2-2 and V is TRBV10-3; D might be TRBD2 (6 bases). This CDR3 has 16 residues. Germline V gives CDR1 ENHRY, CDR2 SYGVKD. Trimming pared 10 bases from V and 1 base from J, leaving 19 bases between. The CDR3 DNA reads TGTGCCACCGGTACGGGGGAAACCCAGAACACCGGGGAGCTGTTTTTT. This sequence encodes CATGTGETQNTGELFF.

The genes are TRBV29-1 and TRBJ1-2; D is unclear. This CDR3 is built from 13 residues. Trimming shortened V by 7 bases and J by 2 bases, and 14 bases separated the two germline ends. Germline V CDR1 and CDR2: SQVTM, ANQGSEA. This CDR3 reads CSGAEGGNYGYTF. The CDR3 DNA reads TGCAGCGGTGCGGAGGGCGGGAACTATGGCTACACCTTC.

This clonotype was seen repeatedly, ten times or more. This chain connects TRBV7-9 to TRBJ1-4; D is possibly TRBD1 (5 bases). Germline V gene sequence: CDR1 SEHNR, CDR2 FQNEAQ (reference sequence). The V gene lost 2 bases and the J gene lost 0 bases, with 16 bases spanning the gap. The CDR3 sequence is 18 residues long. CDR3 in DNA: TGTGCCAGCAGCTTATTTAAGGGGCCAATTTCAACTAATGAAAAACTGTTTTTT. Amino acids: CASSLFKGPISTNEKLFF.

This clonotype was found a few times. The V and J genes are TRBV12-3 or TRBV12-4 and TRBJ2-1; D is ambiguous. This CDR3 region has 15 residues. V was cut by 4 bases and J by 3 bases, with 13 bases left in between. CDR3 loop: CASSSSLGNYNEQFF. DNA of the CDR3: TGTGCCAGCAGTTCGAGCTTGGGGAACTACAATGAGCAGTTCTTC.

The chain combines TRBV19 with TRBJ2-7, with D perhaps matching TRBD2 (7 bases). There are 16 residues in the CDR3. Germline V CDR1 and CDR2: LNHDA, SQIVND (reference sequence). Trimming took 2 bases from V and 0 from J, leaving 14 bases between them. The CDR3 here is CASSIMSAGASYEQYF. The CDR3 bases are TGTGCCAGTAGTATAATGAGTGCGGGGGCCTCCTACGAGCAGTACTTC.

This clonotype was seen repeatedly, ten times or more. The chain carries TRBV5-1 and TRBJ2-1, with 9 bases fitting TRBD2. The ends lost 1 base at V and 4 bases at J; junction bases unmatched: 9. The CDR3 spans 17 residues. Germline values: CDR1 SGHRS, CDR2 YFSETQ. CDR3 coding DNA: TGCGCCAGCAGCTTGTCCCCACTAGCGGGTGGATACAATGAGCAGTTCTTC. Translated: CASSLSPLAGGYNEQFF.

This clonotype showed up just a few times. In nucleotides, the CDR3 is TGTGCCAGCAGTCCCTCCGGGACAGGGGCCTACGAGCAGTACTTC. Its translation is CASSPSGTGAYEQYF. The rearrangement joins TRBV6-5 to TRBJ2-7; 10 bases align to TRBD1. From germline, CDR1 is MNHEY and CDR2 SVGAGI. V was pared by 5 bases and J by 2 bases, with 6 bases of the junction left unmatched. The CDR3 runs to 15 residues.

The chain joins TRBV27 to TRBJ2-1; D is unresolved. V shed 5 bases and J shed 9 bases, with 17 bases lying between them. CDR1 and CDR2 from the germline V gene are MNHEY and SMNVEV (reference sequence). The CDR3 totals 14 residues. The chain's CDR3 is CASSPQPYPAEQFF. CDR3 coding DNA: TGTGCCAGCAGTCCTCAACCTTACCCCGCTGAGCAGTTCTTC.

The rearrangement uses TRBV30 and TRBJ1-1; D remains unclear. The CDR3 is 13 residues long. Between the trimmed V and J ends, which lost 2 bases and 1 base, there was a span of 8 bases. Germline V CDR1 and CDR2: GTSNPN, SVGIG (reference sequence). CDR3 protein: CAWSILRNTEAFF. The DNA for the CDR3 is TGTGCCTGGAGTATTTTACGGAACACTGAAGCTTTCTTT. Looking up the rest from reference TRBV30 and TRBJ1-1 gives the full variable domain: SQTIHQWPATLVQPVGSPLSLECTVEGTSNPNLYWYRQAAGRGLQLLFYSVGIGQISSEVPQNLSASRPQDRQFILSSKKLLLSDSGFYLCAWSILRNTEAFFGQGTRLTVV.

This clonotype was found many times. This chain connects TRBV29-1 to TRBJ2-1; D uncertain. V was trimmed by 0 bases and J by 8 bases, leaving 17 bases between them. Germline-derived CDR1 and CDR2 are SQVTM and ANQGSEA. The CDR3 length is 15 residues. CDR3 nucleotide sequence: TGCAGCGTTGAAGATCGGGCGACCTCTGGTGATGAGCAGTTCTTC. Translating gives CSVEDRATSGDEQFF.

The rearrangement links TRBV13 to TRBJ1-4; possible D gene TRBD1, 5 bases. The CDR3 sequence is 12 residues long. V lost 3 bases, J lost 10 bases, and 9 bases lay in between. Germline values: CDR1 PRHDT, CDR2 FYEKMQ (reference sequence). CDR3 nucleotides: TGTGCCAGCAGCTTGGGGGAGGGAAAACTGTTTTTT. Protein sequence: CASSLGEGKLFF.

CDR3 amino acids: CATSEGYNEQYF. The CDR3 DNA reads TGTGCCACCAGTGAGGGTTACAACGAGCAGTACTTC. The chain employs TRBV24-1 and TRBJ2-7; D unresolved. The germline V gene has CDR1 KGHDR and CDR2 SFDVKD. The CDR3 covers 12 residues. Trimming removed 4 bases at V and 5 bases at J, with 8 bases between.

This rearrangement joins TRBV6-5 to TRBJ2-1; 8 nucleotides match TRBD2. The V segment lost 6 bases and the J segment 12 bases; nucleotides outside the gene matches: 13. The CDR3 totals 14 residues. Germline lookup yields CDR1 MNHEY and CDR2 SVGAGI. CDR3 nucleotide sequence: TGTGCCAGCAGACCCTATTCCTTCGGGAGGGGGCAGTTCTTC. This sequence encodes CASRPYSFGRGQFF.

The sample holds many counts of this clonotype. The CDR3 here is CATSPGWNTGELFF. In nucleotides, the CDR3 is TGTGCCACCAGTCCAGGGTGGAATACCGGGGAGCTGTTTTTT. The chain recombines TRBV24-1 with TRBJ2-2; D is perhaps TRBD1 (5 bases). Per germline, CDR1 KGHDR and CDR2 SFDVKD. The CDR3 length is 14 residues. V shed 6 bases and J shed 5 bases, with 12 bases lying between them.

CDR3 loop: CATSQLAGGPLNEQFF. In DNA, the CDR3 is TGTGCCACCAGCCAACTAGCGGGAGGGCCGTTGAATGAGCAGTTCTTC. This chain uses TRBV24-1 with TRBJ2-1; 13 nucleotides agree with TRBD2. V trimming: 7 bases; J trimming: 7 bases; junction bases outside the gene matches: 9. The CDR3 is 16 residues long. Germline V gene lookup returns CDR1 KGHDR and CDR2 SFDVKD.